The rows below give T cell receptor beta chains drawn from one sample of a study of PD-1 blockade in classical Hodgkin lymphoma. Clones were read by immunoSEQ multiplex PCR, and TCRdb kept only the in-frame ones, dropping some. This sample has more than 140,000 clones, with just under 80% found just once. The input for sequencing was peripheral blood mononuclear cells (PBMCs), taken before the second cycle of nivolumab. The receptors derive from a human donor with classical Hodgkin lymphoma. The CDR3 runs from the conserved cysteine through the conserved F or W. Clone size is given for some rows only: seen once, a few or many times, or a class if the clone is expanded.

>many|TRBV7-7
CASSSFGGDEQFF
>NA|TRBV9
CASSVAATSSNEQFF
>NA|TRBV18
CASTTGGEPDTQYF
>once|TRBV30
CAWSPFLEAEQFF
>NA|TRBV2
CASTQQGATDTQYF
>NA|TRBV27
CASRGGGTYGYTF
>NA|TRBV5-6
CASSLLWPNTGELFF
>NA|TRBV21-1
CATSPGEKLFF
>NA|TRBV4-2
CASSQDLPSRAYEQYF
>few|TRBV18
CASSPPSGGQSSGANVLTF
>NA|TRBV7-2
CASSLVAGIGDTQYF
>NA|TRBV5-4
CASSRGGRGNQPQHF
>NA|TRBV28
CASSPWTGGEQETQYF
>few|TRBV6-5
CASSYWTGEQFF
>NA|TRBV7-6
CASSLEDRGHGYTF
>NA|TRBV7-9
CASSQQDTGELFF
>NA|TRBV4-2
CASSQGGTDVGNSPLHF
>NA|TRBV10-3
CAISEMGAGQPQHF
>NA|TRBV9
CASSRRGASEQYF
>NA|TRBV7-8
CASSFPLGTYGYTF
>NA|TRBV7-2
CASSLAAGGRVYTF
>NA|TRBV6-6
CASSPPGGANVLTF
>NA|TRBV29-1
CSVAGDTNTEAFF
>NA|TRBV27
CASRRDRDLSGANVLTF
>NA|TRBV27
CASSLMGLSIYEQYF
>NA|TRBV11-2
CASSRGDSGGALDEQFF
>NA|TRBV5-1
CASSIGPSGMNTEAFF
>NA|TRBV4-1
CASSQGRGSGIEKLFF
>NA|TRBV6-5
CASSYSRFYGYTF
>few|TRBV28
CASYGGTSSNEQFF
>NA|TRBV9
CASSVEGLASSYNEQFF
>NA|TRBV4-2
CASSQEIVGAGNAGELFF
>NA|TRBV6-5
CASSNTGTGNTIYF
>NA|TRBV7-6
CASSLRGGINTGELFF
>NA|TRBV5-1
CASSLATGLSYNEQFF
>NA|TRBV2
CASTERATNEKLFF
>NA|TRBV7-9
CASSSRGYGPLNTEAFF
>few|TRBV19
CASSPEGGDTQYF
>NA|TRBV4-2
CASSHGTSGGFRNTGELFF
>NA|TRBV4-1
CASSYRLAGAGDTQYF
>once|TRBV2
CASTRVSSTDTQYF
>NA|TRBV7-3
CASSLIGSYTDTQYF
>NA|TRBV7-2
CASSPPPSGRAAYNEQFF
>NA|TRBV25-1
CASSDSRLAGVYNEQFF